This T cell receptor beta chain was sequenced in a study of response to subunit inactivated influenza vaccine. This clonotype was seen a few times. Its specificity is unknown. This CDR3 region has 13 residues. The germline CDR1 and CDR2 sequences are MNHEY and SMNVEV (reference sequence). Trimming took off 3 bases at V and 7 bases at J, with 13 bases between the two ends. TCRdb independently ran MiXCR on the RT-PCR reads; one entry per CDR3 protein. The sample lists hundreds of thousands of distinct CDR3 sequences; roughly 13% were seen once. Whole-study findings and limits: Few new T cells, the authors suggested, are recruited by each seasonal influenza vaccination.

The origin of this receptor is a man aged 45-65 years who received an inactivated influenza vaccine. The chain combines TRBV27 with TRBJ2-7; possibly TRBD1 or TRBD2 for D (6 bases each). The sequencing used PBMCs from blood, collected less than 15 days before vaccination. The CDR3 loop reads CASSFLSGAEQYF. The CDR3 coding sequence is TGTGCCAGCAGTTTTTTGTCGGGGGCAGAGCAGTACTTC.